This T cell receptor (beta chain) is drawn from a study of CD8 T cells in Susac syndrome. Study overall: There were Susac syndrome patients who were therapy-naive at blood draw, others on corticosteroids, and others on intravenous immunoglobulin alone.

The CDR3 consists of 13 residues. Germline V CDR1 and CDR2: DFQATT, SNEGSKA (reference sequence). Trimming removed 1 base from V and 2 bases from J, with 9 bases in between. Reverse transcription of roughly 0.5 to 1 ug RNA used random hexamers. The authors amplified TCR beta CDR3 across 54 Vbeta and 13 Jbeta using immunoSEQ multiplex PCR. MiXCR, run by TCRdb on the immunoSEQ multiplex PCR reads, gives a single entry per CDR3 protein. The sample includes about 240,000 distinct CDR3 sequences, about 95% of them seen just once. This chain links TRBV20-1 with TRBJ2-7, with D perhaps matching TRBD2 (6 bases). This sequence was found in a human donor with Susac syndrome. What was sequenced was CD4+ T cells from PBMCs. The DNA for the CDR3 is TGCAGTGCTAGAGTTAGCGGAACCTACGAGCAGTACTTC. Translation gives CSARVSGTYEQYF.